This TCR beta chain was identified during a study of long-term antiretroviral therapy in people with HIV. Study results and limitations: Clones that had undergone expansion before ART dominated the repertoire at all time points. An increase in diversity followed ART, yet levels stayed below transplant donor controls. The blood, collected between about 2004 and 2017, was possibly taken under older ART regimens. The study found narrower CDR3 length ranges in HIV repertoires than in controls.

Investigators performed immunoSEQ version v3.0 at survey level. Measured with immunoSEQ multiplex PCR; TCRdb has only the in-frame clones, and not every one. The sample gives roughly 5,000 clones, around 78% of which show up once; 10% is in the top ten. The CDR3 is made up of 15 amino acids. Germline CDR1 reads MDHEN; CDR2 reads SYDVKM. The V gene lost 3 bases and the J gene lost 0 bases, with 12 bases spanning the gap. In the case of this clone: Its antigen remains unknown.

The specimen comprised unsorted PBMCs, sampled 1.8 years before starting antiretroviral therapy. This clonotype was sampled from a middle-aged man with HIV. The rearrangement links TRBV28 to TRBJ2-7, with D perhaps matching TRBD2 (5 bases). The CDR3 DNA follows: TGTGCCAGCAGTTTGATAGAGGGAAGCTCCTACGAGCAGTACTTC. This codes for CASSLIEGSSYEQYF.